The sample holds many counts of the clone carrying this T cell receptor beta chain. Its antigen is not identified. V was pared by 5 bases and J by 3 bases, with 6 bases of the junction left unmatched. This CDR3 contains 14 residues. Germline V gives CDR1 SGHVS, CDR2 FNYEAQ. The PBMCs studied were ones that came from 10 ml fresh peripheral blood. The sample originates from a study of T cells in Graves' hyperthyroidism and ophthalmopathy. The study, taken as a whole, reports: Before onset, ophthalmopathy was predicted by the model a median roughly 6.8 months earlier.

The investigators amplified TCR beta CDR3 regions from RNA transcripts. Carried out on the TCR CDR3, a first-round RT-PCR used the HTBI primer set. TCRdb recomputed calls from the multiplex PCR reads with MiXCR, one row per CDR3 protein. The sample includes some 500,000 distinct CDR3 sequences, about 16% of them seen just once. Sequencing was done on a sample of blood. This receptor was identified in a woman aged 25 to 39 with Graves' ophthalmopathy. The chain combines TRBV7-6 with TRBJ1-1; the match to TRBD1 covers 7 bases. As DNA, the CDR3 is TGTGCCAGCAGCCAGGGACAGCAAGACACTGAAGCTTTCTTT. Translating gives CASSQGQQDTEAFF.